This T cell receptor (beta chain) is drawn from a study of siplizumab effects on memory and regulatory T cells. Study-wide results and limits: Major contributors to the alloresponse seemed to be naive T cells, which also appeared more diverse than memory cells. Sequences below about 10^-5 frequency were poorly captured. As a result, only a minor fraction of alloreactive clones mapped to unstimulated subsets. Under siplizumab, alloreactive sequences traced to unstimulated CD4+ memory cells were significantly reduced.

TCRdb's copy holds only in-frame clones and misses some; the assay was immunoSEQ multiplex PCR. This sample has over 55,000 clones, with approximately 87% found just once. The CDR3 has 15 amino acids. The V end lost 3 bases, the J end lost 3 bases, and 14 bases lay between the germline ends. Looked up from germline, CDR1 is LGHNA and CDR2 is YNFKEQ. Regarding this clone: Its matching antigen is unknown.

This rearrangement joins TRBV4-2 to TRBJ1-1; possible D gene TRBD1, 5 bases. Sequencing was done on a sample of memory CD4+ T cells sorted from blood. This receptor was obtained from a human donor in good health. CDR3 nucleotide sequence: TGTGCCAGCAGCCAGGGGGAGAGGCTGGACACTGAAGCTTTCTTT. Its translation: CASSQGERLDTEAFF.